Below, 20 T cell receptor beta chains from the same sample are listed, as sequenced in a study of monozygotic twins with inflammatory bowel disease. TCRdb reworked the 5' RACE reads into one entry per CDR3 protein, no DNA. Its table records about 160,000 distinct CDR3 sequences. Sequencing used blood. The receptors come from a human donor with ulcerative colitis or Crohn's disease, or a healthy co-twin of an affected twin (not recorded which).

The V call is TRBV5-1, the J call TRBJ2-6; the TCRdb call, TRBD1, lacks DNA for checking. The CDR3 contains 18 residues. Germline values: CDR1 SGHRS, CDR2 YFSETQ. This CDR3 reads CASSLGETGVSGANVLTF.

This rearrangement joins TRBV20-1 to TRBJ2-7. CDR1 and CDR2 from the germline V gene are DFQATT and SNEGSKA (reference sequence). This CDR3 contains 14 residues. This CDR3 reads CSARDPDLSYEQYF.

V and J are TRBV14 and TRBJ2-3. This CDR3 has 13 amino acids. The V gene's germline CDR1 is SGHDN and CDR2 FVKESK. The CDR3 here is CASSQGNTDTQYF.

The rearrangement links TRBV20-1 to TRBJ2-1; there is no DNA to check the TCRdb D call of TRBD2. Per germline, CDR1 DFQATT and CDR2 SNEGSKA (reference sequence). The CDR3 totals 12 residues. The CDR3 loop is CSVHGGKWEQFF.

The chain employs TRBV20-1 and TRBJ1-4; lacking DNA, the TRBD1 call made by TCRdb goes unchecked. CDR3 length: 17 residues. The germline V gene encodes CDR1 DFQATT and CDR2 SNEGSKA (reference sequence). The CDR3 sequence is CSAMGLPARATNEKLFF.

The chain joins TRBV7-2 to TRBJ1-4; TCRdb calls TRBD1, which cannot be checked without DNA. The CDR3 has 14 amino acids. Germline assignment: CDR1 SGHTA and CDR2 FQGNSA. Here the CDR3 reads CASSLAGTVEKLFF.

The chain is built from TRBV5-1 and TRBJ2-2; TCRdb proposes TRBD2, but this gene call is untestable without DNA. The CDR3 sequence is 16 residues long. Germline V gene sequence: CDR1 SGHRS, CDR2 YFSETQ. The CDR3 reads CASSFGSGSPTGELFF.

The chain's CDR3 is CSARELLAGTLLVQYF. The V and J genes are TRBV20-1 and TRBJ2-5; TCRdb indicates TRBD1, and absent DNA this call remains unverified. This CDR3 has 16 residues. CDR1 and CDR2 (germline): DFQATT, SNEGSKA (reference sequence).

The gene calls are TRBV15 and TRBJ2-3; the D gene TCRdb calls, TRBD1, cannot be checked with no DNA. Germline assignment: CDR1 LNHNV and CDR2 YYDKDF (reference sequence). The length of the CDR3 is 15 residues. This CDR3 is CATSRAPSSTDTQYF.

The chain links TRBV5-4 to TRBJ2-7; the TRBD1 assignment by TCRdb is unverifiable without DNA. The germline gives CDR1 SGHNT, CDR2 YYREEE (reference sequence). This CDR3 spans 14 amino acids. The CDR3 loop is CASSPPGQRREQYF.

The chain is built from TRBV14 and TRBJ1-4. The CDR3 runs 13 residues. The V gene's germline CDR1 is SGHDN and CDR2 FVKESK. CDR3: CASSRGGREKLFF.

The chain combines TRBV9 with TRBJ2-3; TCRdb calls TRBD1, which cannot be checked without DNA. This CDR3 spans 14 amino acids. Germline V gene sequence: CDR1 SGDLS, CDR2 YYNGEE. The CDR3 sequence: CASSQGHVPDTQYF.

The chain uses TRBV9 and TRBJ2-2; TCRdb returns TRBD2, unconfirmable since there is no DNA. The CDR3 is made up of 17 amino acids. CDR1 is SGDLS and CDR2 is YYNGEE in the germline V gene. The CDR3 region is CASSRLASKGSTGELFF.

The chain employs TRBV7-9 and TRBJ1-5; TCRdb reports TRBD1, a call that lacks DNA to check it against. Germline CDR1 reads SEHNR; CDR2 reads FQNEAQ (reference sequence). This CDR3 is built from 16 residues. This CDR3 reads CASSLGWGGSNQPQHF.

The J gene is TRBJ2-7, the V gene TRBV27; lacking DNA, the TRBD1 call made by TCRdb goes unchecked. CDR1 and CDR2 from the germline V gene are MNHEY and SMNVEV (reference sequence). The CDR3 is 16 residues long. This CDR3 reads CASSLSSGTGTYEQYF.

The chain couples TRBV12-3 or TRBV12-4 to TRBJ2-1. The CDR3 runs 14 residues. The CDR3 loop is CASIRGSSYNEQFF.

This sequence joins TRBV11-2 and TRBJ2-1. Germline lookup yields CDR1 SGHAT and CDR2 FQNNGV. The CDR3 covers 15 residues. The CDR3 loop is CASSFKTDPSNEQFF.

This CDR3 reads CASSLGSAGAYEQYF. The chain joins TRBV7-2 to TRBJ2-7; TCRdb returns TRBD2, unconfirmable since there is no DNA. Germline values: CDR1 SGHTA, CDR2 FQGNSA. This CDR3 region has 15 residues. The variable domain in full, completed from reference TRBV7-2 and TRBJ2-7, reads GAGVSQSPSNKVTEKGKDVELRCDPISGHTALYWYRQSLGQGLEFLIYFQGNSAPDKSGLPSDRFSAERTGGSVSTLTIQRTQQEDSAVYLCASSLGSAGAYEQYFGPGTRLTVT.

The rearrangement uses TRBV4-3 and TRBJ1-1; TCRdb indicates TRBD1, and absent DNA this call remains unverified. Germline CDR1 reads LGHNA; CDR2 reads YSLEER. This CDR3 has 18 amino acids. CDR3 in amino acids: CASSQVWSGTKKYTEAFF.

This chain joins TRBV25-1 and TRBJ2-1. CDR3 length equals 15 residues. CDR1 and CDR2 (germline): MGHDK, SYGVNS. CDR3: CASSERFGAYNEQFF. Full variable domain (missing parts from reference TRBV25-1 and TRBJ2-1): EADIYQTPRYLVIGTGKKITLECSQTMGHDKMYWYQQDPGMELHLIHYSYGVNSTEKGDLSSESTVSRIRTEHFPLTLESARPSHTSQYLCASSERFGAYNEQFFGPGTRLTVL.